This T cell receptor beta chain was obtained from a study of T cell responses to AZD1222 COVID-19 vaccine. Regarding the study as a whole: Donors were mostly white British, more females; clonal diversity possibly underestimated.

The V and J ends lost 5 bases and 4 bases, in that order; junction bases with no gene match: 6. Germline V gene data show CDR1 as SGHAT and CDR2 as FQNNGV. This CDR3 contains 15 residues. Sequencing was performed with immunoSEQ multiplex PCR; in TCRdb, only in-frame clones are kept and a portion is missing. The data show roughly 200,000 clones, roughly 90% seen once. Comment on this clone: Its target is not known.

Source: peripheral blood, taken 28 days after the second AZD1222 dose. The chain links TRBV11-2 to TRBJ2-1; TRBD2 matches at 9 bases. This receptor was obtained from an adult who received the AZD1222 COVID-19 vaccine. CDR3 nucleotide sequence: TGTGCCAGCAGCGCCGGAACTAGCGGGTACAATGAGCAGTTCTTC. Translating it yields CASSAGTSGYNEQFF.